These 23 T cell receptor beta chains were sequenced from one sample in a study of T cells in localized non-small cell lung cancer. Sequencing used immunoSEQ multiplex PCR; TCRdb keeps in-frame clones, though not all of them. This repertoire shows tens of thousands of clones, approximately 86% found once; its top ten account for about 23%. The sample consisted of PBMCs, taken before any cancer treatment. Receptors were obtained from a man aged 40-75 years with stage II squamous cell lung carcinoma.

The rearrangement joins TRBV5-1 to TRBJ2-2; 9 bases agree with TRBD1. CDR1 and CDR2 (germline): SGHRS, YFSETQ. Unmatched junction bases numbered 5, after V lost 5 bases and J lost 3 bases. The CDR3 sequence is 15 residues long. The CDR3 bases are TGCGCCAGCAGTACCACAGGGGGCGACACCGGGGAGCTGTTTTTT. As protein: CASSTTGGDTGELFF. The full variable domain, its missing parts supplied by reference TRBV5-1 and TRBJ2-2, is KAGVTQTPRYLIKTRGQQVTLSCSPISGHRSVSWYQQTPGQGLQFLFEYFSETQRNKGNFPGRFSGRQFSNSRSEMNVSTLELGDSALYLCASSTTGGDTGELFFGEGSRLTVL.

This clone was observed once. J is TRBJ2-5 and V is TRBV5-1; 9 positions agree with TRBD2. The CDR3 contains 14 residues. Germline CDR1 reads SGHRS; CDR2 reads YFSETQ. With V trimmed by 2 bases and J by 7 bases, 6 bases remained unmatched. The CDR3 coding sequence is TGCGCCAGCAGCTTTAGCGGGGGTGCCGGGACCCAGTACTTC. This codes for CASSFSGGAGTQYF.

The rearrangement uses TRBV5-8 and TRBJ2-5; 9 nucleotides align to TRBD1. Germline V lookup: CDR1 SGHTS, CDR2 YDEGEE. The junction had 9 bases not matched to a gene; V was cut back by 4 bases and J by 5 bases. The CDR3 totals 15 residues. CDR3 DNA: TGTGCCAGCAGCGGCCCCGGGACAGGGCATGAGACCCAGTACTTC. Residues: CASSGPGTGHETQYF.

The chain uses TRBV28 and TRBJ2-3, with a tentative D call TRBD2 (7 bases). The V gene's germline CDR1 is MDHEN and CDR2 SYDVKM. V dropped 7 bases and J dropped 6 bases, with 20 bases sitting between them. The CDR3 is 15 residues long. CDR3 amino acids: CASTEGGRAGDTQYF. The CDR3 DNA reads TGTGCCAGCACCGAGGGGGGGAGGGCCGGGGATACGCAGTATTTT.

The chain carries TRBV7-2 and TRBJ2-6; possible D gene TRBD1, 5 bases. This CDR3 spans 14 amino acids. Per germline, CDR1 SGHTA and CDR2 FQGNSA. Trimming shortened V by 4 bases and J by 4 bases, and 8 bases separated the two germline ends. The CDR3 DNA reads TGTGCCAGCAGCTCAGGGTCCGGGGCCAACGTCCTGACTTTC. It specifies CASSSGSGANVLTF. Together with reference TRBV7-2 and TRBJ2-6, the CDR3 gives the full variable domain: GAGVSQSPSNKVTEKGKDVELRCDPISGHTALYWYRQSLGQGLEFLIYFQGNSAPDKSGLPSDRFSAERTGGSVSTLTIQRTQQEDSAVYLCASSSGSGANVLTFGAGSRLTVL.

V is TRBV19 and J is TRBJ2-6; TRBD1 agrees at 11 bases. V trimming: 4 bases; J trimming: 8 bases; junction bases outside the gene matches: 7. From germline, CDR1 is LNHDA and CDR2 SQIVND (reference sequence). This CDR3 has 16 amino acids. The CDR3 here is CASSTGQGAVPNVLTF. In nucleotides, the CDR3 is TGTGCCAGTAGTACTGGACAGGGGGCGGTCCCCAACGTCCTGACTTTC.

The chain uses TRBV28 and TRBJ1-6; D remains unclear. Germline CDR1 MDHEN, CDR2 SYDVKM. V gave up 3 bases and J gave up 5 bases, with 11 bases separating them. The CDR3 has 15 residues. Written as DNA, the CDR3 is TGTGCCAGCAGTTTGATAGACGGAAATAATTCACCCCTCCACTTT. This codes for CASSLIDGNNSPLHF.

This chain uses TRBV2 with TRBJ2-1; 14 bases agree with TRBD2. The junction had 3 bases not matched to a gene; V was cut back by 3 bases and J by 8 bases. CDR1 is SNHLY and CDR2 is FYNNEI in the germline V gene. The CDR3 extends over 15 amino acids. CDR3 region: CASSETSGRADEQFF. The DNA of the CDR3 is TGTGCCAGCAGTGAGACTAGCGGGAGGGCCGATGAGCAGTTCTTC.

The rearrangement links TRBV11-2 to TRBJ1-2; 7 bases map to TRBD1. CDR3 length: 12 amino acids. Germline lookup yields CDR1 SGHAT and CDR2 FQNNGV. V shed 5 bases and J 6 bases; nucleotides not matched to a gene: 3. The CDR3 here is CASSDRAHGYTF. The DNA for the CDR3 is TGTGCCAGCAGCGACAGGGCCCATGGCTACACCTTC.

This clone was detected only a few times. V usage is TRBV28 and J usage is TRBJ1-4; 10 bases line up with TRBD1. V lost 5 bases and J lost 0; bases outside the gene matches: 9. CDR3 length: 18 residues. CDR1 is MDHEN and CDR2 is SYDVKM in the germline V gene. Here the CDR3 DNA reads TGTGCCAGCAGTCCACACCCCGGGACAGGGGCAACTAATGAAAAACTGTTTTTT. Encoded protein: CASSPHPGTGATNEKLFF.

CDR3 sequence: CASISGRAGANVLTF. Written as DNA, the CDR3 is TGTGCCAGTATAAGCGGGCGGGCTGGGGCCAACGTCCTGACTTTC. The chain carries TRBV19 and TRBJ2-6; the D gene is possibly TRBD2 (6 bases). The CDR3 contains 15 residues. Trimming pared 7 bases from V and 2 bases from J, leaving 12 bases between. Germline CDR1 reads LNHDA; CDR2 reads SQIVND (reference sequence).

The J gene is TRBJ1-1, the V gene TRBV2; 7 nucleotides align to TRBD1. This CDR3 spans 13 amino acids. Trimming cost V 4 bases and J 6 bases; bases outside gene matches: 5. Germline assignment: CDR1 SNHLY and CDR2 FYNNEI. CDR3 in amino acids: CASSGGTESEAFF. CDR3 nucleotide sequence: TGTGCCAGCAGTGGGGGGACAGAATCTGAAGCTTTCTTT.

The chain joins TRBV6-1 to TRBJ1-3; no firm D call. V was shortened by 1 base and J by 7 bases, with 8 bases between the two germline ends. The CDR3 sequence is 13 residues long. From germline, CDR1 is MNHNS and CDR2 SASEGT. CDR3 sequence: CASSEGTGNTIYF. As DNA, the CDR3 is TGTGCCAGCAGTGAAGGGACCGGGAACACCATATATTTT.

The chain is built from TRBV27 and TRBJ2-1; 11 bases align to TRBD2. This CDR3 comprises 18 residues. Germline assignment: CDR1 MNHEY and CDR2 SMNVEV (reference sequence). The trim removed 5 bases at V and 0 bases at J, leaving 9 bases unmatched. CDR3 sequence (DNA): TGTGCCAGCAGTGCGCGAACTAGCGGGGGTAGCTCCTACAATGAGCAGTTCTTC. This codes for CASSARTSGGSSYNEQFF.

The chain employs TRBV5-1 and TRBJ1-3, with D maybe TRBD1 (5 bases). CDR1 is SGHRS and CDR2 is YFSETQ in the germline V gene. The length of the CDR3 is 15 residues. Trimming removed 1 base from V and 2 bases from J, with 10 bases in between. The CDR3 sequence is CASSLWGDAGNTIYF. CDR3 sequence (DNA): TGCGCCAGCAGCTTGTGGGGGGACGCTGGAAACACCATATATTTT. The full variable domain, its missing parts supplied by reference TRBV5-1 and TRBJ1-3, is KAGVTQTPRYLIKTRGQQVTLSCSPISGHRSVSWYQQTPGQGLQFLFEYFSETQRNKGNFPGRFSGRQFSNSRSEMNVSTLELGDSALYLCASSLWGDAGNTIYFGEGSWLTVV.

The rearrangement uses TRBV19 and TRBJ1-2; 7 nucleotides agree with TRBD1. The V segment lost 5 bases and the J segment 6 bases; nucleotides outside the gene matches: 6. This CDR3 is built from 13 residues. Per germline, CDR1 LNHDA and CDR2 SQIVND (reference sequence). The CDR3 region has the DNA TGTGCCAGTAGTTCTAAGGGGGCGGATGGCTACACCTTC. Its translation: CASSSKGADGYTF.

The rearrangement links TRBV6-1 to TRBJ1-6, with D unresolved. The CDR3 length is 17 residues. In germline, CDR1 is MNHNS, CDR2 SASEGT. The germline V and J ends were trimmed by 1 base and 0 bases, with 10 bases remaining between them. For the CDR3, the DNA is TGTGCCAGCAGTGAAGTTATCGGTAGCTCCTATAATTCACCCCTCCACTTT. Translated, it gives CASSEVIGSSYNSPLHF.

V is TRBV18 and J is TRBJ2-5, with D unclear. This CDR3 is built from 12 residues. Trimming left V 2 bases short and J 3 bases short, with 4 bases between. Germline V gene sequence: CDR1 KGHSH, CDR2 LQKENI. Written as DNA, the CDR3 is TGTGCCAGCTCACCAGGTGAAGAGACCCAGTACTTC. As protein: CASSPGEETQYF.

The J gene is TRBJ2-4, the V gene TRBV7-9; 9 positions agree with TRBD1. V shed 5 bases and J 0 bases; nucleotides not matched to a gene: 5. This CDR3 spans 16 amino acids. Germline CDR1 and CDR2: SEHNR and FQNEAQ (reference sequence). CDR3 in amino acids: CASSLGQGLAKNIQYF. In DNA form, the CDR3 reads TGTGCCAGCAGCCTTGGACAGGGGCTAGCCAAAAACATTCAGTACTTC.

The CDR3 reads CASSLNTGSKQYF. The CDR3 region has the DNA TGCGCCAGCAGCCTTAATACAGGGTCCAAGCAGTACTTC. V is TRBV4-3 and J is TRBJ2-7; TRBD1 is a possible D gene (6 bases). Looked up from germline, CDR1 is LGHNA and CDR2 is YSLEER. CDR3 length equals 13 residues. V was cut by 4 bases and J by 8 bases, with 15 bases left in between.

This chain joins TRBV18 and TRBJ1-3; no firm D call. The length of the CDR3 is 18 residues. Germline V lookup: CDR1 KGHSH, CDR2 LQKENI. Trimming left V 0 bases short and J 4 bases short, with 19 bases between. CDR3: CASSPPGGGFPVGNTIYF. CDR3 DNA: TGTGCCAGCTCACCACCGGGCGGCGGCTTCCCAGTAGGAAACACCATATATTTT.

This clone came up a few times. The chain employs TRBV7-6 and TRBJ2-5; D is possibly TRBD2 (6 bases). CDR1 and CDR2 from the germline V gene are SGHVS and FNYEAQ. V was clipped by 2 bases and J by 2 bases, with 15 bases between them. The CDR3 contains 16 residues. The CDR3 DNA reads TGTGCCAGCAGCTTATCCGGAGGTAGCGGACAAGAGACCCAGTACTTC. Amino acids: CASSLSGGSGQETQYF. The full variable domain, completed using reference TRBV7-6 and TRBJ2-5, is GAGVSQSPRYKVTKRGQDVALRCDPISGHVSLYWYRQALGQGPEFLTYFNYEAQQDKSGLPNDRFSAERPEGSISTLTIQRTEQRDSAMYRCASSLSGGSGQETQYFGPGTRLLVL.

The chain is built from TRBV28 and TRBJ2-3, with 8 bases fitting TRBD2. The V and J ends lost 1 base and 2 bases, in that order; junction bases with no gene match: 5. The CDR3 totals 16 residues. Germline V lookup: CDR1 MDHEN, CDR2 SYDVKM. The CDR3 sequence is CASSLFVAGYTDTQYF. The CDR3 nucleotides are TGTGCCAGCAGTTTATTTGTAGCGGGATACACAGATACGCAGTATTTT.